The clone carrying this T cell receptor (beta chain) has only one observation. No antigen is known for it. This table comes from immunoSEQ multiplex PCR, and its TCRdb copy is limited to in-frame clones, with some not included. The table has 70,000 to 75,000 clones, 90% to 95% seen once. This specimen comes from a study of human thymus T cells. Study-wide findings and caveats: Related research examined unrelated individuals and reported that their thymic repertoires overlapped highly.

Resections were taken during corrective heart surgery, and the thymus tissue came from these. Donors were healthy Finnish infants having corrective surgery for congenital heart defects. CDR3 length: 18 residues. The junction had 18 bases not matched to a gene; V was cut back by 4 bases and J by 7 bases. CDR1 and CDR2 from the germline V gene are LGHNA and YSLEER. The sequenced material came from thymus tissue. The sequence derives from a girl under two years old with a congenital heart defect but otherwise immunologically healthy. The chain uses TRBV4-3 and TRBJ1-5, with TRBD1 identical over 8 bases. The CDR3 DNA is TGCGCCAGCAGCCGGGCGTTATTAGGGCAGGGGGCTTCCCAGCCCCAGCATTTT. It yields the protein CASSRALLGQGASQPQHF.